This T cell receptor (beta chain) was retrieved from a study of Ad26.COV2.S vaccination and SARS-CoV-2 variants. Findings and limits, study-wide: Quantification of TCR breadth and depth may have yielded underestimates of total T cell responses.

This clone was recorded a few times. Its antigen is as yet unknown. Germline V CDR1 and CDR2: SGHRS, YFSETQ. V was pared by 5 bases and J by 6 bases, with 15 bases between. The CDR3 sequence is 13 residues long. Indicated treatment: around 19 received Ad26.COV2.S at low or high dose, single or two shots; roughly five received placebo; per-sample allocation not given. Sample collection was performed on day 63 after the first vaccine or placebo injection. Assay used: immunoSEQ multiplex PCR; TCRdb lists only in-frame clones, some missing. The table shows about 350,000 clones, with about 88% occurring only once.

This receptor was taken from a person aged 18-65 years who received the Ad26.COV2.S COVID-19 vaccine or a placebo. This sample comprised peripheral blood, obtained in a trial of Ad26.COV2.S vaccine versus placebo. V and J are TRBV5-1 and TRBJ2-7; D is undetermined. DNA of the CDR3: TGCGCCAGCAGATGGGGTATGTGGACCGAGCAGTACTTC. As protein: CASRWGMWTEQYF.